These T cell receptor beta chains were read from a single sample in a study of CD8+ T cells in alopecia areata. Data came from immunoSEQ multiplex PCR; TCRdb stores just in-frame clones and leaves some out. The repertoire holds roughly 210,000 clones, with approximately 40% as singletons. The source material was CD4+ T cells sorted from blood, sampled around week 36, from a patient treated with tofacitinib. Receptors originate from a human donor with alopecia areata. CDR3s include the opening cysteine and the closing phenylalanine or tryptophan. The order of the fields is clone size, V gene, D gene, CDR3 length, J gene, CDR3 protein, CDR3 DNA. The D gene is left open where the match is weak. Clone size is given for some rows only: seen once, a few or many times, or a class if the clone is expanded.

NA	TRBV7-3	NA	13	TRBJ2-7	CASSSGRRYEQYF	TGTGCCAGCAGCTCCGGTCGGCGCTACGAGCAGTACTTC
few	TRBV5-1	NA	18	TRBJ2-6	CASSLLATLPGGANVLTF	TGCGCCAGCAGCTTGCTAGCGACCCTCCCTGGTGGGGCCAACGTCCTGACTTTC
once	TRBV5-1	NA	14	TRBJ2-7	CASSFWTGTYEQYF	TGCGCCAGCAGCTTCTGGACGGGGACCTACGAGCAGTACTTC
NA	TRBV9	TRBD1	13	TRBJ2-7	CASSAGTGYEQYF	TGTGCCAGCAGCGCCGGGACAGGGTACGAGCAGTACTTC
few	TRBV7-2	NA	12	TRBJ2-1	CASSFFYNEQFF	TGTGCCAGCAGCTTTTTCTACAATGAGCAGTTCTTC
NA	TRBV11-3	NA	12	TRBJ2-3	CASSSRRETQYF	TGTGCCAGCAGCTCTAGACGGGAGACGCAGTATTTT
NA	TRBV9	NA	14	TRBJ2-3	CASSLAAIPDTQYF	TGTGCCAGCAGCTTGGCGGCGATCCCGGATACGCAGTATTTT
few	TRBV9	NA	13	TRBJ1-2	CASSDRADYGYTF	TGTGCCAGCAGCGACCGGGCAGATTATGGCTACACCTTC
NA	TRBV6-5	NA	13	TRBJ2-4	CASSYAGVNIQYF	TGTGCCAGCAGTTACGCCGGGGTAAACATTCAGTACTTC
NA	TRBV10-3	NA	12	TRBJ2-3	CAISKGTDTQYF	TGTGCCATCAGTAAGGGCACAGATACGCAGTATTTT
few	TRBV7-9	NA	14	TRBJ1-2	CASSPEGGTYGYTF	TGTGCCAGCAGCCCTGAGGGAGGTACCTATGGCTACACCTTC
few	TRBV4-2	NA	16	TRBJ2-3	CASSRRQVTTTDTQYF	TGTGCCAGCAGCCGCCGACAGGTGACGACTACAGATACGCAGTATTTT
NA	TRBV11-2	TRBD2	16	TRBJ2-1	CASSLRLAGGYNEQFF	TGTGCCAGCAGCCTCCGACTAGCGGGAGGGTACAATGAGCAGTTCTTC
few	TRBV5-1	NA	16	TRBJ2-6	CASSLERATGANVLTF	TGCGCCAGCAGCTTGGAAAGGGCGACTGGGGCCAACGTCCTGACTTTC
NA	TRBV5-4	NA	15	TRBJ2-5	CASSLEDANVETQYF	TGTGCCAGCAGCTTGGAGGACGCCAATGTGGAGACCCAGTACTTC
once	TRBV4-2	TRBD2	17	TRBJ2-3	CASSLPPGLAVTDTQYF	TGTGCCAGCAGCCTACCTCCGGGACTAGCGGTCACAGATACGCAGTATTTT
few	TRBV7-9	TRBD2	17	TRBJ2-3	CASSLLGLAGGTDTQYF	TGTGCCAGCAGCTTATTGGGACTAGCGGGAGGCACAGATACGCAGTATTTT
few	TRBV5-4	NA	15	TRBJ2-7	CASSLAGVTPYEQYF	TGTGCCAGCAGCTTGGCGGGAGTAACCCCCTACGAGCAGTACTTC
few	TRBV6-5	NA	15	TRBJ1-1	CASSYSGLINTEAFF	TGTGCCAGCAGTTACTCGGGACTGATAAACACTGAAGCTTTCTTT
few	TRBV15	NA	12	TRBJ2-7	CATSRPQGEQYF	TGTGCCACCAGCAGACCCCAAGGGGAGCAGTACTTC
NA	TRBV19	NA	12	TRBJ2-5	CASSPLGGTQYF	TGTGCCAGTAGTCCCTTGGGGGGGACCCAGTACTTC
few	TRBV5-4	TRBD2	14	TRBJ2-7	CASSLEGTSYEQYF	TGTGCCAGCAGCTTGGAGGGGACTAGCTACGAGCAGTACTTC
NA	TRBV29-1	TRBD1	12	TRBJ2-7	CSVEGDRDEQYF	TGCAGCGTTGAAGGGGACAGGGACGAGCAGTACTTC
NA	TRBV11-2	TRBD1	15	TRBJ2-2	CASSTRDRSHGELFF	TGTGCCAGCAGCACCCGGGACAGGTCCCACGGGGAGCTGTTTTTT
few	TRBV11-2	TRBD2	15	TRBJ2-3	CASSGSGRALDTQYF	TGTGCCAGCAGCGGGAGCGGGAGGGCCCTAGATACGCAGTATTTT
NA	TRBV6-5	NA	15	TRBJ2-3	CASSIGGGSADTQYF	TGTGCCAGCAGTATCGGAGGGGGGAGCGCAGATACGCAGTATTTT
once	TRBV29-1	NA	13	TRBJ1-2	CSVEGQGNYGYTF	TGCAGCGTTGAAGGTCAGGGTAACTATGGCTACACCTTC
few	TRBV2	NA	11	TRBJ2-2	CASRITGELFF	TGTGCCAGCAGAATAACCGGGGAGCTGTTTTTT
few	TRBV11-1	TRBD1	17	TRBJ2-4	CASSPGTGVKAKNIQYF	TGTGCCAGCAGCCCAGGGACAGGGGTGAAAGCCAAAAACATTCAGTACTTC
NA	TRBV27	NA	13	TRBJ2-5	CASSPHSIQTQYF	TGTGCCAGCAGCCCTCACAGTATACAGACCCAGTACTTC
NA	TRBV6-5	TRBD1	14	TRBJ2-4	CASSRGQGFNIQYF	TGTGCCAGCAGTCGCGGACAGGGATTTAACATTCAGTACTTC
NA	TRBV6-6	NA	13	TRBJ2-7	CASSLTGTYEQYF	TGTGCCAGCAGTCTCACTGGGACCTACGAGCAGTACTTC
NA	TRBV5-6	TRBD1	15	TRBJ2-5	CASRVRDRGLETQYF	TGTGCCAGCAGGGTGAGGGACAGGGGACTGGAGACCCAGTACTTC
NA	TRBV28	TRBD1	14	TRBJ2-7	CASSSDRVRLEQYF	TGTGCCAGCAGTTCGGACAGGGTCCGACTCGAGCAGTACTTC
NA	TRBV9	NA	13	TRBJ2-3	CASSVTSTDTQYF	TGTGCCAGCAGCGTAACGAGCACAGATACGCAGTATTTT
NA	TRBV29-1	NA	13	TRBJ1-5	CSVVGGAGQPQHF	TGCAGCGTTGTGGGGGGGGCAGGGCAGCCCCAGCATTTT
NA	TRBV29-1	TRBD1	13	TRBJ2-7	CSAWDRAPSQQYF	TGCAGCGCGTGGGACAGGGCCCCTTCTCAGCAGTACTTC
few	TRBV7-2	NA	12	TRBJ2-1	CASSLGYNEQFF	TGTGCCAGCAGCCTTGGGTACAATGAGCAGTTCTTC
NA	TRBV25-1	NA	11	TRBJ2-7	CASSESREQYF	TGTGCCAGCAGTGAATCAAGGGAGCAGTACTTC
NA	TRBV2	TRBD1	12	TRBJ2-1	CASRDRGHEQFF	TGTGCCAGCAGGGACAGGGGGCATGAGCAGTTCTTC
NA	TRBV28	TRBD2	15	TRBJ2-5	CASSEREGPQETQYF	TGTGCCAGCAGCGAGCGGGAGGGCCCCCAAGAGACCCAGTACTTC
NA	TRBV29-1	NA	12	TRBJ2-1	CSVERGVGEQFF	TGCAGCGTTGAACGAGGGGTTGGTGAGCAGTTCTTC
few	TRBV7-3	NA	13	TRBJ1-1	CASSFSMDTEAFF	TGTGCCAGCAGCTTCTCGATGGACACTGAAGCTTTCTTT
NA	TRBV7-6	NA	13	TRBJ2-7	CASSRITGWEQYF	TGTGCCAGCAGCCGAATTACTGGCTGGGAGCAGTACTTC
NA	TRBV2	TRBD2	18	TRBJ2-5	CASSEGSTSGRERETQYF	TGTGCCAGCAGTGAAGGTTCTACTAGCGGGAGGGAGAGAGAGACCCAGTACTTC
NA	TRBV5-4	NA	14	TRBJ2-1	CASSAGRGRDEQFF	TGTGCCAGCAGCGCGGGCCGGGGGCGCGATGAGCAGTTCTTC
NA	TRBV30	NA	14	TRBJ2-5	CAWRGLAMRETQYF	TGTGCCTGGAGGGGCCTAGCGATGAGGGAGACCCAGTACTTC
NA	TRBV15	NA	15	TRBJ2-1	CATSQRQSSYNEQFF	TGTGCCACCAGCCAGCGGCAAAGCTCCTACAATGAGCAGTTCTTC
NA	TRBV10-3	NA	16	TRBJ2-2	CAISATGSADTGELFF	TGTGCCATCAGTGCCACAGGGAGTGCTGACACCGGGGAGCTGTTTTTT
NA	TRBV7-9	TRBD2	19	TRBJ2-3	CASSLALAGGRLRADTQYF	TGTGCCAGCAGCTTAGCACTAGCGGGAGGGCGCCTTCGGGCAGATACGCAGTATTTT
NA	TRBV4-1	NA	15	TRBJ2-5	CASSYRVGVLTVQYF	TGCGCCAGCAGCTACCGGGTCGGGGTCTTGACAGTCCAGTACTTC
NA	TRBV29-1	NA	11	TRBJ1-2	CSVRSGQGYTF	TGCAGCGTGCGCAGCGGGCAGGGCTACACCTTC
NA	TRBV6-5	NA	13	TRBJ1-2	CASRTGKGYGYTF	TGTGCCAGTAGAACAGGGAAGGGTTATGGCTACACCTTC
NA	TRBV4-1	NA	16	TRBJ2-3	CASSQIPAPSTDTQYF	TGCGCCAGCAGCCAAATTCCCGCCCCCAGCACAGATACGCAGTATTTT
NA	TRBV28	NA	14	TRBJ2-6	CASSLPGGANVLTF	TGTGCCAGCAGTCTCCCTGGTGGGGCCAACGTCCTGACTTTC
once	TRBV6-1	TRBD1	14	TRBJ2-7	CASRRVGGNYEQYF	TGTGCCAGCAGGAGGGTAGGGGGCAACTACGAGCAGTACTTC
NA	TRBV2	NA	15	TRBJ2-3	CASSEVWGSTDTQYF	TGTGCCAGCAGTGAAGTTTGGGGGAGCACAGATACGCAGTATTTT
NA	TRBV11-2	NA	16	TRBJ1-1	CASSSPSPGVYTEAFF	TGTGCCAGCAGCTCCCCCTCGCCAGGGGTCTACACTGAAGCTTTCTTT
few	TRBV10-3	TRBD1	13	TRBJ2-3	CAISDRATDTQYF	TGTGCCATCAGCGACAGGGCAACAGATACGCAGTATTTT